The sequence of this T cell receptor beta chain was determined in a study of T cells after yellow fever vaccination. Background on the study: Low-cell-number fractions were prepared with SMART-Seq v4 Ultra Low Input.

Regarding the study as a whole: Contamination by abundant bulk-population clonotypes could be present in FACS-sorted repertoires.

TCRdb reanalysed the 5' RACE reads using MiXCR and keeps one entry per CDR3 protein. The data show roughly 520,000 distinct CDR3 sequences, with around a fifth seen just once and around 16% held by the top ten. This clonotype was recorded only once. Its antigen remains unknown. Per germline, CDR1 SQVTM and CDR2 ANQGSEA. This CDR3 is 13 amino acids long. The V gene lost 8 bases and the J gene lost 4 bases, with 17 bases spanning the gap. The receptor was derived from a man aged 18 to 29 who received the YFV17D yellow fever vaccine. The rearrangement joins TRBV29-1 to TRBJ2-5, with D possibly being TRBD1 or TRBD2 (5 bases each). The sequences come from PBMCs, collected roughly 20 days after the first yellow fever vaccination. The CDR3 spells CSSHWGTGETQYF. DNA for the CDR3: TGCAGCTCTCATTGGGGGACCGGAGAGACCCAGTACTTC.